The 21 T cell receptor beta chains below were found in one sample sequenced in a study of human T cells and chemical hapten exposure. One entry per CDR3 protein results from TCRdb running MiXCR on the RACE reads. Of approximately 400,000 distinct CDR3 sequences in the sample, approximately 5.1% were seen once. Time point specified: pre-sensitization, week 0. Noted treatment: therapeutic diphenylcyclopropenone sensitization with weekly scalp DPC. The sequences come from whole blood, collected in connection with sensitization to the hapten diphenylcyclopropenone (DPC). The receptors derive from a woman between 45 and 65 years old with alopecia areata. Some clones in this sample may be carry-over from other donors' samples.

This clonotype was picked up a small number of times. This chain uses TRBV5-3 with TRBJ2-1; D is uncertain. TRBV5-3 is classed as an ORF, of uncertain function. The CDR3 length is 15 residues. The V and J ends lost 3 bases and 9 bases respectively, with 19 bases between them. This CDR3 reads CARSSSVRPHGEQFF. The DNA for the CDR3 is TGTGCCAGAAGCTCGTCCGTCCGGCCCCACGGTGAGCAGTTCTTC.

This clonotype was counted ten times or more. J is TRBJ2-4 and V is TRBV7-2; D may be TRBD1 or TRBD2 (6 bases each). Germline CDR1 is SGHTA and CDR2 is FQGNSA. Trimming stripped 5 bases from V and 9 bases from J, with 23 bases between. CDR3 length: 16 residues. The chain's CDR3 is CASSPRGGRDPGIQYF. Written as DNA, the CDR3 is TGTGCCAGCAGCCCCCGAGGGGGGCGGGATCCCGGCATTCAGTACTTC.

The J gene is TRBJ1-6, the V gene TRBV6-5, with D perhaps matching TRBD1 (6 bases). Germline V CDR1 and CDR2: MNHEY, SVGAGI. With 5 bases removed from V and 6 bases from J, the gap between germline ends came to 20 bases. CDR3 length: 17 amino acids. The CDR3 spells CASSTMGGGASNSPLHF. In DNA, the CDR3 is TGTGCCAGCAGTACTATGGGGGGGGGCGCGAGTAATTCACCCCTCCACTTT.

This clonotype has a count of ten or more. The gene calls are TRBV20-1 and TRBJ1-1; TRBD1 might be the D (5 bases). Trimming removed 6 bases at V and 3 bases at J, with 11 bases between. The CDR3 sequence is 12 residues long. Germline loops: CDR1 DFQATT, CDR2 SNEGSKA (reference sequence). The chain's CDR3 is CSAKGVHTEAFF. DNA of the CDR3: TGCAGTGCCAAAGGGGTGCACACTGAAGCTTTCTTT.

This clonotype was detected only a few times. The chain is built from TRBV3-1 and TRBJ1-2; D gene unclear. The CDR3 runs to 11 residues. Germline assignment: CDR1 LGHDT and CDR2 YNNKEL (reference sequence). The V end was cut by 0 bases, the J end by 7 bases, with 3 bases between. The CDR3 DNA reads TGTGCCAGCAGCCAAGAAACTGGCTACACCTTC. Amino acids: CASSQETGYTF.

In its sample, this clonotype was seen a few times. This chain uses TRBV11-2 with TRBJ2-7; 13 bases agree with TRBD2. CDR3 length equals 15 residues. Germline V CDR1 and CDR2: SGHAT, FQNNGV. V lost 3 bases to trimming and J lost 6 bases; unmatched junction nucleotides: 5. CDR3 nucleotide sequence: TGTGCCAGCAGCTTGGCTGGGACTAGCGGGATCGAGCAGTACTTC. Its protein product is CASSLAGTSGIEQYF.

This clonotype has at least ten counts. The rearrangement uses TRBV4-1 and TRBJ2-2, with 10 bases aligning to TRBD2. V gave up 5 bases and J gave up 7 bases; unmatched junction bases: 10. The germline CDR1 and CDR2 sequences are MGHRA and YSYEKL. This CDR3 comprises 16 residues. The CDR3 sequence is CASSSLAGAGLGELFF. The CDR3 DNA is TGCGCCAGCAGCTCGCTAGCGGGGGCCGGTCTCGGGGAGCTGTTTTTT.

In this sample, this clonotype turned up a few times. The genes are TRBV29-1 and TRBJ2-1; 8 nucleotides match TRBD1. With 3 bases clipped from V and 2 bases from J, the junction kept 9 bases outside the gene matches. Germline V gives CDR1 SQVTM, CDR2 ANQGSEA. CDR3 size: 16 residues. In nucleotides, the CDR3 is TGCAGCGTTGACGGTCTCAGGGGGCCCACCTACAATGAGCAGTTCTTC. Its translation: CSVDGLRGPTYNEQFF.

There are many counts of this clonotype. This chain connects TRBV6-2 or TRBV6-3 to TRBJ1-1, with a tentative D call TRBD1 (5 bases). Per the germline V gene, CDR1 is MNHEY and CDR2 is SVGEGT. The V end lost 4 bases, the J end lost 1 base, and 10 bases lay between the germline ends. There are 14 residues in the CDR3. The CDR3, as DNA: TGTGCCAGCAGTTCGGGACTCAGGAACACTGAAGCTTTCTTT. Its protein is CASSSGLRNTEAFF.

This clonotype appeared many times. The chain employs TRBV7-8 and TRBJ2-5, with D hard to call. From germline, CDR1 is SGHVS and CDR2 FQNEAQ. With 0 bases removed from V and 5 bases from J, the gap between germline ends came to 10 bases. The CDR3 extends over 14 amino acids. The CDR3 sequence is CASSLASLGETQYF. DNA of the CDR3: TGTGCCAGCAGCTTAGCATCCCTCGGGGAGACCCAGTACTTC.

This clonotype appeared many times. V gene TRBV6-5 combines with J gene TRBJ2-5; weak D call: TRBD1 (5 bases). V lost 0 bases, J lost 5 bases, and 7 bases lay in between. This CDR3 is 13 amino acids long. In germline, CDR1 is MNHEY, CDR2 SVGAGI. CDR3 sequence reads: CASSYSWGETQYF. The CDR3 bases are TGTGCCAGCAGTTACTCATGGGGCGAGACCCAGTACTTC.

Ten or more counts support this clonotype. This chain joins TRBV3-1 and TRBJ2-3; no reliable D call. V lost 1 base and J lost 6, with 5 bases in between. This CDR3 region has 12 residues. Germline V lookup: CDR1 LGHDT, CDR2 YNNKEL (reference sequence). CDR3 bases: TGTGCCAGCAGCCAAGTACGTGATACGCAGTATTTT. This sequence encodes CASSQVRDTQYF.

This clonotype was recorded a few times. The V call is TRBV5-1, the J call TRBJ2-5; TRBD2 matches 12 bases. Germline V gene sequence: CDR1 SGHRS, CDR2 YFSETQ. The CDR3 contains 17 residues. The junction had 8 bases not matched to a gene; V was cut back by 4 bases and J by 1 base. The CDR3 here is CASSGGTSGRFQETQYF. CDR3 DNA: TGCGCCAGCAGCGGAGGGACTAGCGGGCGATTCCAAGAGACCCAGTACTTC.

In this sample, this clonotype turned up a few times. The rearrangement joins TRBV28 to TRBJ2-7; D unresolved. In germline, CDR1 is MDHEN, CDR2 SYDVKM. The CDR3 totals 12 residues. V was shortened by 1 base and J by 7 bases, with 8 bases between the two germline ends. CDR3 sequence reads: CASSLSLGEQYF. The DNA of the CDR3 is TGTGCCAGCAGTTTATCCTTGGGTGAGCAGTACTTC.

The table lists this clonotype with many counts. The chain couples TRBV6-2 or TRBV6-3 to TRBJ2-1, with D possibly TRBD1 on 6 matching bases. CDR3 length: 18 residues. Germline CDR1 reads MNHEY; CDR2 reads SVGEGT. Trimming removed 2 bases from V and 5 bases from J, with 22 bases in between. The CDR3 loop reads CASSYPTRTALINNEQFF. DNA of the CDR3: TGTGCCAGCAGTTACCCAACCCGGACAGCCCTAATCAACAATGAGCAGTTCTTC.

At least ten counts were recorded for this clonotype. As DNA, the CDR3 is TGCAGCGTTAACGGAGCAACTAATGAAAAACTGTTTTTT. Amino acid sequence: CSVNGATNEKLFF. This chain connects TRBV29-1 to TRBJ1-4; D is uncertain. Germline V gene lookup returns CDR1 SQVTM and CDR2 ANQGSEA. V was shortened by 5 bases and J by 0 bases, with 7 bases between the two germline ends. The CDR3 extends over 13 amino acids.

The table lists this clonotype with many counts. The chain joins TRBV15 to TRBJ2-1; a weak D match, TRBD1 (6 bases). Germline V gives CDR1 LNHNV, CDR2 YYDKDF (reference sequence). This CDR3 has 17 residues. V was trimmed by 0 bases and J by 5 bases, leaving 17 bases between them. In DNA form, the CDR3 reads TGTGCCACCAGCAGAGAAACGAGGGGGAGAGGAGACAATGAGCAGTTCTTC. It translates to CATSRETRGRGDNEQFF.

The V call is TRBV27, the J call TRBJ1-5, with D uncertain. CDR1 is MNHEY and CDR2 is SMNVEV in the germline V gene (reference sequence). Trimming took 6 bases from V and 5 from J, leaving 20 bases between them. The CDR3 extends over 16 amino acids. In DNA, the CDR3 is TGTGCCAGCAGGGCAAGATATTCCGTCAATGATCAGCCCCAGCATTTT. Amino acid sequence: CASRARYSVNDQPQHF.

This clonotype was recorded many times. The chain has TRBV7-2 and TRBJ2-5; no clear D. V dropped 0 bases and J dropped 3 bases, with 8 bases sitting between them. Germline values: CDR1 SGHTA, CDR2 FQGNSA. The CDR3 consists of 14 residues. Here the CDR3 DNA reads TGTGCCAGCAGCTTAGCGTTCCTCGAAGAGACCCAGTACTTC. Translation gives CASSLAFLEETQYF.

This rearrangement joins TRBV4-2 to TRBJ1-4, with 7 bases matching TRBD1. After removal of 5 bases from V and 4 bases from J, the junction contained 4 bases not matched to a gene. CDR3 length: 14 residues. From germline, CDR1 is LGHNA and CDR2 YNFKEQ. The CDR3 bases are TGTGCCAGCAGCACCCCAGGGGGTAATGAAAAACTGTTTTTT. Translating gives CASSTPGGNEKLFF.

The V call is TRBV12-3 or TRBV12-4, the J call TRBJ2-3; TRBD2 matches at 11 bases. This CDR3 spans 15 amino acids. The J segment lost 2 bases and the V segment lost 5 bases, leaving 3 bases of the junction unmatched. Written as DNA, the CDR3 is TGTGCCAGCAGTATTAGCGGGGGGGTCACAGATACGCAGTATTTT. It specifies CASSISGGVTDTQYF.